The present T cell receptor beta chain was sequenced within a study of vaccination and CD4 T cells after COVID-19. Across the study: The authors exposed cells to overlapping spike peptides derived from SARS-CoV-2, HCoV-NL63, HCoV-OC43 and HCoV-229E.

The CDR3 has 15 residues. Germline values: CDR1 MDHEN, CDR2 SYDVKM. Trimming took 7 bases from V and 7 from J, leaving 17 bases between them. Treatment: approximately nine-day PBMC culture with coronavirus spike peptide pools or control peptides (ViraFEST assay). Notes on the study in general: Vaccine-specific clones in convalescent patients were spike mono-reactive in 304 of 307 cases.

Cultured CD4+ T cells had their DNA profiled by the Oncomine TCR Beta short-read assay. Each CDR3 protein is one row after TCRdb ran MiXCR on the PCR reads. The sample contains roughly 16,000 distinct CDR3 sequences, 44% of which appear only once. For this clonotype: Its antigen is not identified.

Input material: CD4+ T cells from blood, cultured in vitro. This clonotype was sampled from a human donor who had recovered from COVID-19. The chain links TRBV28 to TRBJ1-6; D is uncertain. This CDR3 reads CASTPLWVQNSPLHF. In nucleotides, the CDR3 is TGTGCCAGCACCCCCCTTTGGGTCCAGAATTCACCCCTCCACTTT.